A single sample gave rise to the 32 T cell receptor beta chains below, sequenced in a study of shared clonotypes between healthy human individuals. Produced via immunoSEQ multiplex PCR; TCRdb's table is partial and in-frame only. The sample includes around 2,000,000 clones, 85% to 95% of them seen just once. Terminally differentiated effector memory CD45RA+ cells were left out of the naive CD8 fraction, which was CD45RO-negative and positively selected for CCR7. What was sequenced was naive CD8+ T cells sorted from blood. All receptors derive from a man between 18 and 29 years old in good health.

The chain has TRBV5-8 and TRBJ1-6; 10 bases map to TRBD1. J was trimmed by 6 bases and V by 0 bases; bases with no gene match: 6. The CDR3 has 17 amino acids. The germline gives CDR1 SGHTS, CDR2 YDEGEE. The CDR3 nucleotides are TGTGCCAGCAGCTTGGCTAGCGGGGACAGGGGTAATTCACCCCTCCACTTT. Translated: CASSLASGDRGNSPLHF.

The chain joins TRBV6-1 to TRBJ2-7; D is unclear. The CDR3 is made up of 15 amino acids. Deletions cut 1 base from V and 2 bases from J, with 12 bases between. Germline CDR1 is MNHNS and CDR2 is SASEGT. CDR3 DNA: TGTGCCAGCAGTGAAGGGTTAGGCCGCCCCTACGAGCAGTACTTC. It encodes CASSEGLGRPYEQYF.

The rearrangement uses TRBV30 and TRBJ2-3; D ambiguous. The ends were cut back, 0 bases at V and 0 bases at J, with 10 bases in the middle. Germline-derived CDR1 and CDR2 are GTSNPN and SVGIG (reference sequence). The CDR3 consists of 15 residues. The CDR3 loop reads CAWSVGPGSTDTQYF. The DNA of the CDR3 is TGTGCCTGGAGTGTAGGGCCAGGAAGCACAGATACGCAGTATTTT.

The CDR3 region has the DNA TGTGCCAGCAGCTTAATGGTGCGGGACAGGGTCTCTGGCTACACCTTC. This gives the protein CASSLMVRDRVSGYTF. V is TRBV7-9 and J is TRBJ1-2, with 9 nucleotides matching TRBD1. There are 16 residues in the CDR3. From germline, CDR1 is SEHNR and CDR2 FQNEAQ (reference sequence). The V segment lost 2 bases and the J segment 7 bases; nucleotides outside the gene matches: 11.

The rearrangement links TRBV7-9 to TRBJ2-7; 8 bases map to TRBD2. After removal of 5 bases from V and 0 bases from J, the junction contained 12 bases not matched to a gene. There are 17 residues in the CDR3. Germline CDR1 is SEHNR and CDR2 is FQNEAQ (reference sequence). In DNA form, the CDR3 reads TGTGCCAGCAGCCAGTGGGGGGCGGGAGGTTCCTCCTACGAGCAGTACTTC. It translates to CASSQWGAGGSSYEQYF. The full variable domain, in which reference TRBV7-9 and TRBJ2-7 provide the parts outside the CDR3, is DTGVSQNPRHKITKRGQNVTFRCDPISEHNRLYWYRQTLGQGPEFLTYFQNEAQLEKSRLLSDRFSAERPKGSFSTLEIQRTEQGDSAMYLCASSQWGAGGSSYEQYFGPGTRLTVT.

In DNA form, the CDR3 reads TGTGCCAGCTCCAGCCGGGACAGCTACACCGGGGAGCTGTTTTTT. Its protein is CASSSRDSYTGELFF. The V call is TRBV18, the J call TRBJ2-2, with 7 bases fitting TRBD1. Germline lookup yields CDR1 KGHSH and CDR2 LQKENI. This CDR3 spans 15 amino acids. V was pared by 6 bases and J by 3 bases, with 7 bases of the junction left unmatched.

The chain joins TRBV6-4 to TRBJ1-3, with D hard to call. Germline V CDR1 and CDR2: MRHNA, SNTAGT. This CDR3 comprises 15 residues. The V and J ends lost 7 bases and 0 bases respectively, with 13 bases between them. CDR3 nucleotides: TGTGCCAGCAAGTCTTTCTGCTACTCTGGAAACACCATATATTTT. It yields the protein CASKSFCYSGNTIYF.

The V gene is TRBV5-6, the J gene TRBJ2-7; weak D call: TRBD1 (6 bases). Germline loops: CDR1 SGHDT, CDR2 YYEEEE. Trimming took 3 bases from V and 1 from J, leaving 17 bases between them. The CDR3 consists of 16 residues. The DNA of the CDR3 is TGTGCCAGCAGCTCGGACCGGGACATGCTATCCTACGAGCAGTACTTC. The encoded protein is CASSSDRDMLSYEQYF.

The J gene is TRBJ2-1, the V gene TRBV6-5, with a tentative D call TRBD1 (5 bases). CDR3 size: 14 residues. Trimming shortened V by 0 bases and J by 8 bases, and 11 bases separated the two germline ends. CDR1 is MNHEY and CDR2 is SVGAGI in the germline V gene. CDR3 region: CASSYSGRPDEQFF. The CDR3, as DNA: TGTGCCAGCAGTTACTCGGGGCGCCCGGATGAGCAGTTCTTC.

V and J are TRBV27 and TRBJ2-3, with TRBD2 identical over 11 bases. In germline, CDR1 is MNHEY, CDR2 SMNVEV (reference sequence). J lost 7 bases, V lost 6 bases, and 9 bases had no gene match. CDR3 length: 15 amino acids. CDR3: CASSLGTSGIHTQYF. The CDR3 DNA follows: TGTGCCAGCAGCCTGGGGACTAGCGGCATACATACGCAGTATTTT.

The J gene is TRBJ2-7, the V gene TRBV7-8; TRBD2 matches at 13 bases. With V trimmed by 3 bases and J by 4 bases, 12 bases remained unmatched. Per the germline V gene, CDR1 is SGHVS and CDR2 is FQNEAQ. The CDR3 is 18 residues long. Here the CDR3 reads CASSLGLAGSGYLYEQYF. In DNA form, the CDR3 reads TGTGCCAGCAGCTTGGGACTAGCGGGATCGGGGTACTTATACGAGCAGTACTTC.

The V and J genes are TRBV27 and TRBJ2-1; tentatively, D is TRBD2 (6 bases). This CDR3 contains 14 residues. Trimming stripped 6 bases from V and 6 bases from J, with 15 bases between. Germline assignment: CDR1 MNHEY and CDR2 SMNVEV (reference sequence). For the CDR3, the DNA is TGTGCCAGCAGGCTAGGCGGGACCCTCAATGAGCAGTTCTTC. Its translation is CASRLGGTLNEQFF.

This clone is a singleton in its sample. J is TRBJ2-5 and V is TRBV5-6, with 10 positions matching TRBD1. CDR3 length: 14 residues. V gave up 5 bases and J gave up 1 base; unmatched junction bases: 2. The germline CDR1 and CDR2 sequences are SGHDT and YYEEEE. The CDR3 DNA reads as TGTGCCAGCAGTTGGGACAGGGGCCAAGAGACCCAGTACTTC. Amino acid sequence: CASSWDRGQETQYF. The full variable domain, completed using reference TRBV5-6 and TRBJ2-5, is DAGVTQSPTHLIKTRGQQVTLRCSPKSGHDTVSWYQQALGQGPQFIFQYYEEEERQRGNFPDRFSGHQFPNYSSELNVNALLLGDSALYLCASSWDRGQETQYFGPGTRLLVL.

On this clone: In the same sample, other DNA sequences code for this CDR3. The rearrangement uses TRBV7-9 and TRBJ1-1; D is uncertain. This CDR3 is 13 amino acids long. CDR1 is SEHNR and CDR2 is FQNEAQ in the germline V gene (reference sequence). Trimming removed 5 bases at V and 1 base at J, with 8 bases between. The CDR3 sequence is CASSPSGNTEAFF. DNA of the CDR3: TGTGCCAGCAGCCCGTCAGGGAACACTGAAGCTTTCTTT.

This clone was recorded once. The junction departs from germline at one end; a sequencing error may be responsible. In nucleotides, the CDR3 is TGTGTCAGCAGTTTCTCGGTCAATCAGCCCCAGCATTTT. Residues: CVSSFSVNQPQHF. The chain employs TRBV6-5 and TRBJ1-5; D gene ambiguous. The germline V gene has CDR1 MNHEY and CDR2 SVGAGI. The CDR3 contains 13 residues.

This chain uses TRBV4-1 with TRBJ2-3; D unresolved. Trimming cost V 6 bases and J 1 base, with 14 bases left between them. The CDR3 length is 15 residues. CDR1 and CDR2 from the germline V gene are MGHRA and YSYEKL. The CDR3 sequence is CASSQRVDGTDTQYF. CDR3 sequence (DNA): TGCGCCAGCAGTCAAAGGGTTGACGGCACAGATACGCAGTATTTT.

This rearrangement joins TRBV5-1 to TRBJ2-7; D is uncertain. Per germline, CDR1 SGHRS and CDR2 YFSETQ. The ends were cut back, 4 bases at V and 5 bases at J, with 10 bases in the middle. This CDR3 spans 12 amino acids. Here the CDR3 reads CASSHARNEQYF. The CDR3 region has the DNA TGCGCCAGCAGCCACGCGAGGAACGAGCAGTACTTC.

The chain has TRBV28 and TRBJ2-7, with D maybe TRBD1 (5 bases). The CDR3 totals 15 residues. Trimming shortened V by 10 bases and J by 4 bases, and 23 bases separated the two germline ends. Germline V CDR1 and CDR2: MDHEN, SYDVKM. The CDR3 DNA is TGTGCCACTTTATCCCCTGCGGACACTCCGTACGAGCAGTACTTC. Encoded protein: CATLSPADTPYEQYF.

This chain uses TRBV30 with TRBJ2-2, with D perhaps matching TRBD1 (5 bases). Trimming shortened V by 8 bases and J by 0 bases, and 16 bases separated the two germline ends. The germline V gene encodes CDR1 GTSNPN and CDR2 SVGIG (reference sequence). This CDR3 has 15 residues. The CDR3 coding sequence is TGTGCCAGAAGCCGGCGACAGCCGAACACCGGGGAGCTGTTTTTT. Its protein product is CARSRRQPNTGELFF.

This chain connects TRBV10-3 to TRBJ2-7, with 8 bases matching TRBD2. V dropped 5 bases and J dropped 4; count of bases not matched to a gene: 4. The CDR3 has 13 amino acids. Germline V gene sequence: CDR1 ENHRY, CDR2 SYGVKD. CDR3 nucleotides: TGTGCCATCAGTCCCGGGGGGGGTTACGAGCAGTACTTC. It is translated as CAISPGGGYEQYF.

The chain has TRBV21-1 and TRBJ1-2. TRBV21-1 is a pseudogene. CDR3 size: 12 residues. The CDR3 coding sequence is TGTGCCAGCAGCAAAGGTGGAGGTGGCTACACCTTC. Protein product: CASSKGGGGYTF.

The CDR3 DNA follows: TGTGCCAGCAGCTTAGCCCCTAGAGGGCTCAATGAGCAGTTCTTC. Amino acids: CASSLAPRGLNEQFF. The rearrangement links TRBV7-6 to TRBJ2-1, with a weak D call TRBD2 (5 bases). Germline assignment: CDR1 SGHVS and CDR2 FNYEAQ. CDR3 length: 15 amino acids. V was trimmed by 0 bases and J by 6 bases, leaving 12 bases between them.

Comment on this clone: Distinct nucleotide sequences in the sample also encode this CDR3. The chain uses TRBV5-4 and TRBJ2-7; the match to TRBD1 covers 10 bases. CDR3 length equals 14 residues. Germline V lookup: CDR1 SGHNT, CDR2 YYREEE (reference sequence). V shed 3 bases and J 4 bases; nucleotides not matched to a gene: 4. The CDR3 loop reads CASSSGQGIYEQYF. CDR3 DNA: TGTGCCAGCAGCTCGGGACAGGGGATATACGAGCAGTACTTC.

The V and J genes are TRBV29-1 and TRBJ1-5; maybe TRBD1 (5 bases). Trimming shortened V by 3 bases and J by 0 bases, and 9 bases separated the two germline ends. Germline CDR1 SQVTM, CDR2 ANQGSEA. The CDR3 consists of 14 residues. The CDR3 DNA sequence: TGCAGCGTTGAGCGGACAACTAGCAATCAGCCCCAGCATTTT. Translated, it gives CSVERTTSNQPQHF.

The chain carries TRBV7-9 and TRBJ2-3; D perhaps matches TRBD2 (5 bases). This CDR3 is 14 amino acids long. Germline V CDR1 and CDR2: SEHNR, FQNEAQ (reference sequence). Trimming removed 4 bases from V and 6 bases from J, with 14 bases in between. The DNA of the CDR3 is TGTGCCAGCAGCTCGGGTCCCACGGGGGATACGCAGTATTTT. This encodes CASSSGPTGDTQYF. Supplemented by reference TRBV7-9 and TRBJ2-3, the full variable domain reads DTGVSQNPRHKITKRGQNVTFRCDPISEHNRLYWYRQTLGQGPEFLTYFQNEAQLEKSRLLSDRFSAERPKGSFSTLEIQRTEQGDSAMYLCASSSGPTGDTQYFGPGTRLTVL.

This chain links TRBV2 with TRBJ2-3; 8 bases fit TRBD2. CDR1 is SNHLY and CDR2 is FYNNEI in the germline V gene. Trimming took 7 bases from V and 4 from J; bases not matched to a gene: 13. The CDR3 runs 16 residues. The CDR3 DNA reads as TGTGCCAGCAAACTAGCGGTCCTGGCGGATGCAGATACGCAGTATTTT. Its protein is CASKLAVLADADTQYF.

For this clone: Other DNA sequences of this sample code for an identical CDR3. The V call is TRBV5-6, the J call TRBJ2-7; 7 nucleotides agree with TRBD1. Germline V CDR1 and CDR2: SGHDT, YYEEEE. The J segment lost 4 bases and the V segment lost 3 bases, leaving 1 base of the junction unmatched. The CDR3 consists of 12 residues. CDR3 sequence reads: CASSWDSYEQYF. The CDR3, as DNA: TGTGCCAGCAGCTGGGACAGTTACGAGCAGTACTTC. The full variable domain, with the rest looked up from reference TRBV5-6 and TRBJ2-7, is DAGVTQSPTHLIKTRGQQVTLRCSPKSGHDTVSWYQQALGQGPQFIFQYYEEEERQRGNFPDRFSGHQFPNYSSELNVNALLLGDSALYLCASSWDSYEQYFGPGTRLTVT.

This clone is a singleton in its sample. The genes are TRBV30 and TRBJ2-7; TRBD2 matches at 8 bases. The V gene end was trimmed by 2 bases and the J gene end by 4 bases; junction bases not matched to a gene: 10. CDR3 length: 15 residues. Germline CDR1 and CDR2: GTSNPN and SVGIG (reference sequence). The CDR3 is CAWSPLAGPDYEQYF. Written as DNA, the CDR3 is TGTGCCTGGAGTCCTCTAGCGGGTCCAGATTACGAGCAGTACTTC.

In this sample, this clone turned up once. This chain connects TRBV6-6 to TRBJ2-3, with 7 bases lining up with TRBD2. Germline V gene lookup returns CDR1 MNHNY and CDR2 SVGAGI (reference sequence). The trim removed 2 bases at V and 3 bases at J, leaving 8 bases unmatched. The CDR3 has 16 amino acids. The CDR3 protein is CASSYGASGGTDTQYF. The CDR3 DNA reads TGTGCCAGCAGTTACGGTGCTTCCGGGGGGACAGATACGCAGTATTTT.

J is TRBJ1-1 and V is TRBV28; 8 bases agree with TRBD1. The germline V gene encodes CDR1 MDHEN and CDR2 SYDVKM. The V gene end was trimmed by 7 bases and the J gene end by 4 bases; junction bases not matched to a gene: 5. CDR3 length: 13 amino acids. CDR3 DNA sequence: TGTGCCAGCACAGACAGGGGCGGCACTGAAGCTTTCTTT. Translating gives CASTDRGGTEAFF.

This clone was detected only once. The V and J genes are TRBV2 and TRBJ2-5; D might be TRBD1 (6 bases). CDR3 length: 14 amino acids. The germline V gene encodes CDR1 SNHLY and CDR2 FYNNEI. V was trimmed by 2 bases and J by 4 bases, leaving 11 bases between them. CDR3 loop: CASSELRTAETQYF. The CDR3 coding sequence is TGTGCCAGCAGTGAACTCCGGACAGCAGAGACCCAGTACTTC.

This chain connects TRBV7-8 to TRBJ2-1, with D tentatively TRBD1 (6 bases). V was pared by 3 bases and J by 7 bases, with 10 bases between. Germline-derived CDR1 and CDR2 are SGHVS and FQNEAQ. The CDR3 extends over 13 amino acids. The CDR3: CASSLDTGNEQFF. The CDR3 nucleotides are TGTGCCAGCAGCTTGGATACAGGGAATGAGCAGTTCTTC.